The clone carrying this T cell receptor beta chain occurred a few times. Antigen: not known. Germline-derived CDR1 and CDR2 are SEHNR and FQNEAQ (reference sequence). V was shortened by 7 bases and J by 1 base, with 16 bases between the two germline ends. The CDR3 covers 15 residues. Cell sorting was applied to PBMCs, and CD4+ and CD8+ T cells were collected. The record originates from a study of CD8+ T cells in alopecia areata. Study-wide context: Each day, treated patients took oral tofacitinib twice, at 5 to 10 mg per dose. General observations from the study: Lesional scalp displayed greater clonality than normal scalp, most notably in alopecia totalis/universalis.

Extracted RNA was reverse transcribed, and the resulting cDNA served as sequencing template. Method: immunoSEQ multiplex PCR; TCRdb's copy keeps in-frame clones and lacks some. There are some 170,000 clones in the sample; approximately 70% occur only once, and about an eighth lies in the top ten. The material was CD8+ T cells sorted from blood, obtained at week 0. The chain is built from TRBV7-9 and TRBJ2-5; unclear D gene. This TCR was recovered from a human donor with alopecia areata. In DNA, the CDR3 is TGTGCCAGCAACCCCCCCCGCGGATCCCAAGAGACCCAGTACTTC. It specifies CASNPPRGSQETQYF.